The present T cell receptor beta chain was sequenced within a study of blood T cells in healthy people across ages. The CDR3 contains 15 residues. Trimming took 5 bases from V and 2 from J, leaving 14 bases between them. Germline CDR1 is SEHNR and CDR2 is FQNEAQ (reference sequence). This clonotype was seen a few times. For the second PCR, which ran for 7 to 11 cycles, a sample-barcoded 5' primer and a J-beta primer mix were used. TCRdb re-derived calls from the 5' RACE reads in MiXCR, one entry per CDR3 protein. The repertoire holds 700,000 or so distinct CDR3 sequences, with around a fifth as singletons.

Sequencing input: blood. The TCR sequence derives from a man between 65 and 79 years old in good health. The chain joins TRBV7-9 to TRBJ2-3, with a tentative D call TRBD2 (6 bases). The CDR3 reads CASSGIAAFTDTQYF. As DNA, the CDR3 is TGTGCCAGCAGCGGGATAGCGGCATTCACAGATACGCAGTATTTT.